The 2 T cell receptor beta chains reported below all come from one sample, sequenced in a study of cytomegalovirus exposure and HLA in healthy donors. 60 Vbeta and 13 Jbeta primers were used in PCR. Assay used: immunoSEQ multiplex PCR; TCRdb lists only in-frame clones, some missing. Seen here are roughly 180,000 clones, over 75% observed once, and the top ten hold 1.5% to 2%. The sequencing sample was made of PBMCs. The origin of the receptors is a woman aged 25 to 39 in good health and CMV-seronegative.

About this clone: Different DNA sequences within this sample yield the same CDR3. CDR3 coding DNA: TGCGCCAGCAGCTCGAGCTCCTACGAGCAGTACTTC. Translating gives CASSSSSYEQYF. This chain connects TRBV5-1 to TRBJ2-7; D not resolved. Trimming pared 3 bases from V and 0 bases from J, leaving 4 bases between. CDR3 size: 12 residues. In germline, CDR1 is SGHRS, CDR2 YFSETQ.

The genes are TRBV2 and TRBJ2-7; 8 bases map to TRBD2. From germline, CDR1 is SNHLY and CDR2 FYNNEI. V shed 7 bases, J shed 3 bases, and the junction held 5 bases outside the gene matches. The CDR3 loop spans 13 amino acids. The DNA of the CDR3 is TGTGCCAGCACGCGGGGGGCTGGCTACGAGCAGTACTTC. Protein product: CASTRGAGYEQYF.